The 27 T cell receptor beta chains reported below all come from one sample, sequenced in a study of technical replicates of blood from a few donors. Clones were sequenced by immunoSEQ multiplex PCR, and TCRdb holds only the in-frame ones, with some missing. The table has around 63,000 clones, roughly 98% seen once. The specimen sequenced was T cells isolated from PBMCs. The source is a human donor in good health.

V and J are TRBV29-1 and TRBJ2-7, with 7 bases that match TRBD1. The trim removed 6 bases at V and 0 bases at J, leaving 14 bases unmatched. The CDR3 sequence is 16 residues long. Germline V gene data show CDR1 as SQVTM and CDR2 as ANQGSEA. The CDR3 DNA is TGCAGCGTCAAACATCCGGGACAGCAAGGCTCCTACGAGCAGTACTTC. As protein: CSVKHPGQQGSYEQYF.

The CDR3 nucleotides read TGTGCCAGCAGTGTCCGGGACAGGCGCGAAAAACTGTTTTTT. Translating it yields CASSVRDRREKLFF. The chain recombines TRBV28 with TRBJ1-4; 8 bases fit TRBD1. The CDR3 consists of 14 residues. Germline-derived CDR1 and CDR2 are MDHEN and SYDVKM. The V segment lost 5 bases and the J segment 8 bases; nucleotides outside the gene matches: 7.

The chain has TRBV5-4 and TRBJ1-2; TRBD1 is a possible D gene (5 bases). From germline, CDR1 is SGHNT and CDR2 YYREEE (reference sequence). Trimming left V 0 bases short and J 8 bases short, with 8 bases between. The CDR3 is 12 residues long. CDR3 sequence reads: CASSLEGAGYTF. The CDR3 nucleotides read TGTGCCAGCAGCTTGGAAGGGGCCGGCTACACCTTC. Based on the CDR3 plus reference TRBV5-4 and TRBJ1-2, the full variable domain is ETGVTQSPTHLIKTRGQQVTLRCSSQSGHNTVSWYQQALGQGPQFIFQYYREEENGRGNFPPRFSGLQFPNYSSELNVNALELDDSALYLCASSLEGAGYTFGSGTRLTVV.

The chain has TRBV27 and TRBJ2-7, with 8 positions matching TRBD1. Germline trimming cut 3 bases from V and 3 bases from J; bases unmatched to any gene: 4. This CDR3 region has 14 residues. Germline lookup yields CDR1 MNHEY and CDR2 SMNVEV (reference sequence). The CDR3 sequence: CASSFGQGNYEQYF. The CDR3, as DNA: TGTGCCAGCAGTTTCGGACAGGGCAACTACGAGCAGTACTTC.

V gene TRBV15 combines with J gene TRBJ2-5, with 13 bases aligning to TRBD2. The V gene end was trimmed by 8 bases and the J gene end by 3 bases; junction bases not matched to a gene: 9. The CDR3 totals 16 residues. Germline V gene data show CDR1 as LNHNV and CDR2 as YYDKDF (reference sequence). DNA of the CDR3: TGTGCCACCGCCATGCCGGGACTAGCGGGGAAAGAGACCCAGTACTTC. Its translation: CATAMPGLAGKETQYF.

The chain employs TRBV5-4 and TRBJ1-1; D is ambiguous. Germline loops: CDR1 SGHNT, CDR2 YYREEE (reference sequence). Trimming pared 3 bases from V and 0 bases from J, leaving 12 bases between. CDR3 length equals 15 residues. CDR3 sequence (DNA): TGTGCCAGCAGCTCCCCGACACGCCTGAACACTGAAGCTTTCTTT. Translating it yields CASSSPTRLNTEAFF.

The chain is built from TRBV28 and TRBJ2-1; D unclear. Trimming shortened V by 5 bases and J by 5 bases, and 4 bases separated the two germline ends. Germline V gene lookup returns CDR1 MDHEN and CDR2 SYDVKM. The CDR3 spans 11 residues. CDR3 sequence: CASSPNNEQFF. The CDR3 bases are TGTGCCAGCAGTCCTAACAATGAGCAGTTCTTC.

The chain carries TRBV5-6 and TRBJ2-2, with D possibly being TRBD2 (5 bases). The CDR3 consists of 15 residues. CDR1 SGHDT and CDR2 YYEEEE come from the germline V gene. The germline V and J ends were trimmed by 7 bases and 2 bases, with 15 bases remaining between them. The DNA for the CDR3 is TGTGCCAGCGGACTTGACGGATATAACACCGGGGAGCTGTTTTTT. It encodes CASGLDGYNTGELFF. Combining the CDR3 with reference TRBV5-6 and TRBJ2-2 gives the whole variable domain DAGVTQSPTHLIKTRGQQVTLRCSPKSGHDTVSWYQQALGQGPQFIFQYYEEEERQRGNFPDRFSGHQFPNYSSELNVNALLLGDSALYLCASGLDGYNTGELFFGEGSRLTVL.

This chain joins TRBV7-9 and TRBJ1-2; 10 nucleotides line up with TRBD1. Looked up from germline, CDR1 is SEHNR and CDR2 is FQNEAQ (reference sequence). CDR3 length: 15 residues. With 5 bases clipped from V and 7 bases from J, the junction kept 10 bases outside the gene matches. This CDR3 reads CASSPKTGGRPGYTF. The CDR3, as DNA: TGTGCCAGCAGCCCGAAGACAGGGGGCCGCCCTGGCTACACCTTC. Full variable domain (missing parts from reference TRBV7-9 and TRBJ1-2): DTGVSQNPRHKITKRGQNVTFRCDPISEHNRLYWYRQTLGQGPEFLTYFQNEAQLEKSRLLSDRFSAERPKGSFSTLEIQRTEQGDSAMYLCASSPKTGGRPGYTFGSGTRLTVV.

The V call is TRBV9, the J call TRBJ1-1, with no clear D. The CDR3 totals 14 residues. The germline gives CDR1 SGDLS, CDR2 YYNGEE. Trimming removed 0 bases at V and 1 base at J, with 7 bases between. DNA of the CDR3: TGTGCCAGCAGCGTAGTTGTGCGGAACACTGAAGCTTTCTTT. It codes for CASSVVVRNTEAFF.

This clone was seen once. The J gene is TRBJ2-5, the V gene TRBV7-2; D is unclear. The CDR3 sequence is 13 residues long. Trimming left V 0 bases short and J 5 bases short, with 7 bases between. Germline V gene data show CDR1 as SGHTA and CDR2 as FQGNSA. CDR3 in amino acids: CASSLASMETQYF. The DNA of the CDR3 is TGTGCCAGCAGCTTAGCCAGTATGGAGACCCAGTACTTC.

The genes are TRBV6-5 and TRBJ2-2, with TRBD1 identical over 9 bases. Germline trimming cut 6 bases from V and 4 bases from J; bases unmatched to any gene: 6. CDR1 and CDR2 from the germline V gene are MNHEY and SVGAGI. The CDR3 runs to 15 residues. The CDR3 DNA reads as TGTGCCAGCAGCTACAACAGGGGGCCCACCGGGGAGCTGTTTTTT. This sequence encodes CASSYNRGPTGELFF.

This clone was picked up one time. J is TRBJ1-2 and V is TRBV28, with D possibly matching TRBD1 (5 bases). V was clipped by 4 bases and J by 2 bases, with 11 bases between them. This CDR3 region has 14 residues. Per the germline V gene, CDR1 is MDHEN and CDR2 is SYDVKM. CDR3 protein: CASSWGGANYGYTF. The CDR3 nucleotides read TGTGCCAGCAGTTGGGGTGGGGCGAACTATGGCTACACCTTC.

The CDR3 DNA follows: TGCGCCAGCAGCTTGGCCGGGGGGCTGAACACTGAAGCTTTCTTT. Translated: CASSLAGGLNTEAFF. The chain joins TRBV5-1 to TRBJ1-1; a weak D match, TRBD1 (6 bases). The CDR3 covers 15 residues. Trimming cost V 0 bases and J 0 bases, with 9 bases left between them. Germline-derived CDR1 and CDR2 are SGHRS and YFSETQ.

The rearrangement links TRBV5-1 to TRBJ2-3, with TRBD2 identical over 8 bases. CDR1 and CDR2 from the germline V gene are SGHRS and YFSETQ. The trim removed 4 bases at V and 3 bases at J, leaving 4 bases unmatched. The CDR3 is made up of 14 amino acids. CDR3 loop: CASSRGGGTDTQYF. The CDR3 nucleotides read TGCGCCAGCAGCCGGGGGGGCGGTACAGATACGCAGTATTTT.

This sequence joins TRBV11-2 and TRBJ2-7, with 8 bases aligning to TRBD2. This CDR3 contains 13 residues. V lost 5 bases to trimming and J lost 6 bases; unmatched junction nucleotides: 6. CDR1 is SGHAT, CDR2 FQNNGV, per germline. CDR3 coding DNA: TGTGCCAGCAGCCTCGCGGGAGGATCCGAGCAGTACTTC. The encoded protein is CASSLAGGSEQYF.

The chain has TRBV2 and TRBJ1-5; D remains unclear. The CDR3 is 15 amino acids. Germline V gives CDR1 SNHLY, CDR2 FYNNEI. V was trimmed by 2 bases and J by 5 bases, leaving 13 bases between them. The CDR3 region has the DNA TGTGCCAGCAGTGAACTGGCAGGAGGAGATCAGCCCCAGCATTTT. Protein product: CASSELAGGDQPQHF.

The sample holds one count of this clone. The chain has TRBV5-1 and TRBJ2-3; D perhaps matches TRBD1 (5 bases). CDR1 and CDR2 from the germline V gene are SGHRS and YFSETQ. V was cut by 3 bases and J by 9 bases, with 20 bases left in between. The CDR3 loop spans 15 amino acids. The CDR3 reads CASSSTGSPDATQYF. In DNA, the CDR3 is TGCGCCAGCAGCTCCACAGGCTCTCCAGATGCCACGCAGTATTTT. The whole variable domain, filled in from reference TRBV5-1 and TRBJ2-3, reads KAGVTQTPRYLIKTRGQQVTLSCSPISGHRSVSWYQQTPGQGLQFLFEYFSETQRNKGNFPGRFSGRQFSNSRSEMNVSTLELGDSALYLCASSSTGSPDATQYFGPGTRLTVL.

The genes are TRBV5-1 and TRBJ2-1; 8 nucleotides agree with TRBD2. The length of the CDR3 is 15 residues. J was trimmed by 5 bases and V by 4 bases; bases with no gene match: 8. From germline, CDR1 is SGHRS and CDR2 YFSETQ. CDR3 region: CASSPGLVGDNEQFF. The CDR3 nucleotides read TGCGCCAGCAGCCCGGGACTAGTGGGTGACAATGAGCAGTTCTTC.

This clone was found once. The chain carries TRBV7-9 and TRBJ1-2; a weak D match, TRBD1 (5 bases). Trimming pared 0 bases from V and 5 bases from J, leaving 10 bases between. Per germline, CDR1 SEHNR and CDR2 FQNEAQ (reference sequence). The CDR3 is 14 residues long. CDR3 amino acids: CASSLAHRFYGYTF. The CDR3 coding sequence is TGTGCCAGCAGCTTAGCTCACAGGTTTTATGGCTACACCTTC.

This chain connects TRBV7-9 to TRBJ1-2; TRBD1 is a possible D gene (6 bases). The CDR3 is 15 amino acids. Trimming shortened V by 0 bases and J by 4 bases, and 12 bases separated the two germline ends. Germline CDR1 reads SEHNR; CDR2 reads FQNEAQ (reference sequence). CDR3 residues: CASSLAEGEGYGYTF. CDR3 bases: TGTGCCAGCAGCTTAGCGGAGGGGGAGGGCTATGGCTACACCTTC.

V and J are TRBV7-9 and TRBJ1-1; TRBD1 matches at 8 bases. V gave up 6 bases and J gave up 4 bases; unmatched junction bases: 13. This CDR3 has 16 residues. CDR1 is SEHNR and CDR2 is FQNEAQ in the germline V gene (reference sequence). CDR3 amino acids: CASRDLTGAIGTEAFF. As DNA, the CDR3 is TGTGCCAGCAGGGACCTGACAGGGGCAATAGGCACTGAAGCTTTCTTT. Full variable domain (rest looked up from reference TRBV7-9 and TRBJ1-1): DTGVSQNPRHKITKRGQNVTFRCDPISEHNRLYWYRQTLGQGPEFLTYFQNEAQLEKSRLLSDRFSAERPKGSFSTLEIQRTEQGDSAMYLCASRDLTGAIGTEAFFGQGTRLTVV.

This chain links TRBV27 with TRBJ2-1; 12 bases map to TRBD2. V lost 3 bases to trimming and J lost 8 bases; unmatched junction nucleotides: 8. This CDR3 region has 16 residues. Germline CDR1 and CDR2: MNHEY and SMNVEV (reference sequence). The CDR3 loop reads CASSFLETSGSDEQFF. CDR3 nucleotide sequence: TGTGCCAGCAGTTTCCTCGAGACTAGCGGGAGTGATGAGCAGTTCTTC.

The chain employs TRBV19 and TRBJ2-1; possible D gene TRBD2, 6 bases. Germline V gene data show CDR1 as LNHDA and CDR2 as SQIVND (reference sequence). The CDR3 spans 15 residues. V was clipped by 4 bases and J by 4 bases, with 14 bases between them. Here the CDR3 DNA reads TGTGCCAGTAGTACGGCGGGACTTAAGTACAATGAGCAGTTCTTC. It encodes CASSTAGLKYNEQFF.

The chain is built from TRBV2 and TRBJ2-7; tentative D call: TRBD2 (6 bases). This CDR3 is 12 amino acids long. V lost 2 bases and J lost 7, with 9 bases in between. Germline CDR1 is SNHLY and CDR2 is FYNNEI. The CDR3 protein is CASSERAGEQYF. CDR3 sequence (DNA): TGTGCCAGCAGTGAAAGGGCGGGGGAGCAGTACTTC.

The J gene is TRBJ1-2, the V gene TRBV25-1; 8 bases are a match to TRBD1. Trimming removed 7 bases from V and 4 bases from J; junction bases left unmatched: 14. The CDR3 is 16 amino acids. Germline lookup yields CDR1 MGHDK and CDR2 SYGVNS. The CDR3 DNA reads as TGTGCCAGCACCCCCGGACAGGGTTACTTCAGCTATGGCTACACCTTC. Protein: CASTPGQGYFSYGYTF.

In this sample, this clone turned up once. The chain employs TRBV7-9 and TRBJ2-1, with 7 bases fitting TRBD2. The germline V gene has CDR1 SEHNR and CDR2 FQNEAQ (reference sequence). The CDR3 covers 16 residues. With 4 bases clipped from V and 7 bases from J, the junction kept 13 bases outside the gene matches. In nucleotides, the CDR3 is TGTGCCAGCAGCTCTCGTAGCGGGCGGGGGTGGAATGAGCAGTTCTTC. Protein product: CASSSRSGRGWNEQFF.